This T cell receptor beta chain stems from a study of T-cell memory formation after mild COVID-19. Study at large: Clusters of TCRs were largely donor specific. Study outcomes and limitations: Memory from before infection featured some responding clones, which suggests cross-reactive memory joined. The study found balanced CD4/CD8 in clones contracting day 15 to 85 and a CD4+ lean in later expanders.

This clonotype was found a few times. Its target is unknown. TCRdb analysed the 5' RACE reads with MiXCR anew, one entry per CDR3 protein. The repertoire has roughly 580,000 distinct CDR3 sequences, over 15% of them found once; the top ten carry 12%. Germline-derived CDR1 and CDR2 are SGHRS and YFSETQ. With 0 bases removed from V and 9 bases from J, the gap between germline ends came to 13 bases. The CDR3 length is 13 residues. Sequencing input: PBMCs or a T cell subset sorted from them (not recorded which). The receptor comes from an adult woman who had mild COVID-19 (a few samples of this study predate the infection). Cell type and time point are not known. The chain is built from TRBV5-1 and TRBJ2-7; D gene uncertain. The CDR3, as DNA: TGCGCCAGCAGCTTGGAGGTTGCCGGCAGGCAGTACTTC. This translates into CASSLEVAGRQYF.